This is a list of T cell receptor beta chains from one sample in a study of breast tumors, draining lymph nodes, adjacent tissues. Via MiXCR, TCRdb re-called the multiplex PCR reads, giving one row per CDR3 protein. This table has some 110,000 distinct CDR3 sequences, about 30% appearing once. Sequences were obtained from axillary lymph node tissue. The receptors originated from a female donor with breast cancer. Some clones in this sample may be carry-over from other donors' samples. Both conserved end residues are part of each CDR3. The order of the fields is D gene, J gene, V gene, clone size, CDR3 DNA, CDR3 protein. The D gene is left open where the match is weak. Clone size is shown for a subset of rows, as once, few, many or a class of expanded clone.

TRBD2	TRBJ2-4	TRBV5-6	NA	TGTGCCAGCAGCTTGGGGGCTAGCGGGGCCCTGGATAGCATTCAGTACTTC	CASSLGASGALDSIQYF
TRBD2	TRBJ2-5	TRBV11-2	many	TGTGCCAGCAGCTTAACCGCAGGGGGGACTAGCCGCCAAGAGACCCAGTACTTC	CASSLTAGGTSRQETQYF
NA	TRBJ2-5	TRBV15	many	TGTGCCACCAGCAGAGATGTGGAGACCCAGTACTTC	CATSRDVETQYF
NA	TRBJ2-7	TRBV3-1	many	TGCGCCAGCAGCTTAGGAGGGTTCTACGAGCAGTACTTC	CASSLGGFYEQYF
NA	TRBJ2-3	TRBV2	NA	TGTTCCAGCAGTGAAGCAGGGGCGTCAGATGCGCAGTATTTT	CSSSEAGASDAQYF
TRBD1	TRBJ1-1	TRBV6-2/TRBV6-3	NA	TGTGCCAACAGACAGGGGAGGGACACTGAAGCTTTCTTT	CANRQGRDTEAFF
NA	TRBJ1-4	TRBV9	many	TGTGCCAGCAGCGTAGCGCTTACAGTGGGGGAAAAACTGTTTTTT	CASSVALTVGEKLFF
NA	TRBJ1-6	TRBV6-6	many	TGTGCCTGTCAGGGAAGGTTCCCCAATTCACCCCTCCACTTT	CACQGRFPNSPLHF
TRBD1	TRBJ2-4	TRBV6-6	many	TGTGCCAGCAGTCCCTTAGACAGGGACAAAAACATTCAGTACTTC	CASSPLDRDKNIQYF
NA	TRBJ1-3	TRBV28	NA	TGTGCCAGCAGTTCGCCTTTCCTCGACAGCTCTGGAAACACCATATATTTT	CASSSPFLDSSGNTIYF
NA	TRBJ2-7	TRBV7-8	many	TGTGCCAGCAGCCCCCGACGGACTACCTACGAGCAGTACTTC	CASSPRRTTYEQYF
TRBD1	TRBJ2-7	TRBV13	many	TGTGCCAGCAGCTTAGGTGGGACAGTTACCTACGAGCAGTACTTC	CASSLGGTVTYEQYF
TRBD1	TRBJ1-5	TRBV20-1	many	TGCAGTGCACAGGGGGCTGGTAAGCCCCAGCATTTT	CSAQGAGKPQHF
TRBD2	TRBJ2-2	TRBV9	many	TGTGCCAGCAGCGTAAGATTAGCGGGAGAAGGCGGGGAGCTGTTTTTT	CASSVRLAGEGGELFF
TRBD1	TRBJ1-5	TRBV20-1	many	TGCAGTGCTAGAGGCAGACAGGGGGATCAGCCCCAGCATTTT	CSARGRQGDQPQHF
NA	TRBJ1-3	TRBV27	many	TGTGCCAGCAGTCACCTCCCAGGGGACGGAAACACCATATATTTT	CASSHLPGDGNTIYF
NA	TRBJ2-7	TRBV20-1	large	TGCAGTGCTAGAGCTGAGACTTTCTCCTACGAGCAGTACTTC	CSARAETFSYEQYF
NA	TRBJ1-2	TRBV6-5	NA	TGTGCCATCAGGGATGCCCAGGCCCGCTACACCTTC	CAIRDAQARYTF
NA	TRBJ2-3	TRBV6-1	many	TGTGCCAGCAGTGAATATGCGGATACGCAGTATTTT	CASSEYADTQYF
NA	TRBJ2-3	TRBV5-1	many	TGCGCCAGCAGCTTGGGAGGGAGCCGAACTAGCACAGATACGCAGTATTTT	CASSLGGSRTSTDTQYF
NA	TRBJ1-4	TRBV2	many	TGTGCCAGCAGTGAAGGGTCAGATGCAACTAATGAAAAACTGTTTTTT	CASSEGSDATNEKLFF
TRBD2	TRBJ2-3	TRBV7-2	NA	TGTGCCAGACGAGCGGGGGCGGTCACAGATGCGCAGTATTTT	CARRAGAVTDAQYF
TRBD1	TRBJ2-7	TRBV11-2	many	TGTGCCAGCAGCCCCTTTCGCGGACAGGGGGCCGGGCCCTACGAGCAGTACTTC	CASSPFRGQGAGPYEQYF
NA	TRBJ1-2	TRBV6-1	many	TGTGCCAGCAGTGAATATACAGCATCTAACTATGGCTACACCTTC	CASSEYTASNYGYTF
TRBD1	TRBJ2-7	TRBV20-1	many	TGCAGTGCTAGATGGGACAGCCCCTACGAGCAGTACTTC	CSARWDSPYEQYF